Listed below are T cell receptor beta chains from one sample, sequenced in a study of blood T cell repertoires in COVID-19. Data came from immunoSEQ multiplex PCR; TCRdb stores just in-frame clones and leaves some out. The profile shows roughly 200,000 clones, roughly 90% of them singletons. The material sequenced was peripheral blood. Receptors originate from a man aged 50 or older with acute or convalescent COVID-19. The CDR3 runs from the conserved cysteine through the conserved F or W. D genes are given only for firm matches. Only part of the rows carry a size: once, few, many, or a class if the clone is expanded.

cdr3_aa	cdr3_nt	d_call	clone_size	v_call	j_call
CASSPVQGAADTQYF	TGCGCCAGCAGCCCAGTCCAGGGGGCAGCGGATACGCAGTATTTT	TRBD1	once	TRBV4-1	TRBJ2-3
CASSRAGDPYNEQFF	TGTGCCAGCAGCCGAGCAGGGGACCCCTACAATGAGCAGTTCTTC	NA	NA	TRBV27	TRBJ2-1
CSVGNGGPDQPQHF	TGCAGCGTTGGCAACGGGGGGCCAGATCAGCCCCAGCATTTT	NA	NA	TRBV29-1	TRBJ1-5
CASSPSGQGEETQYF	TGTGCCAGCAGCCCCTCGGGACAGGGCGAGGAGACCCAGTACTTC	TRBD1	NA	TRBV7-3	TRBJ2-5
CASSFRTGQTYNEQFF	TGTGCCAGCAGCTTCCGGACAGGGCAAACATACAATGAGCAGTTCTTC	TRBD1	NA	TRBV7-2	TRBJ2-1
CASSLTTTNEKLFF	TGTGCCAGCAGTCTGACAACAACTAATGAAAAACTGTTTTTT	NA	NA	TRBV6-5	TRBJ1-4
CASSESGRGYGYTF	TGTGCCAGCAGTGAGTCCGGCAGGGGTTATGGCTACACCTTC	NA	NA	TRBV25-1	TRBJ1-2
CASRLDRSTSTDTQYF	TGTGCCAGCAGATTGGACAGGAGTACTAGCACAGATACGCAGTATTTT	TRBD1	NA	TRBV27	TRBJ2-3
CASSFSWQSPQGENTGELFF	TGTGCCAGCAGTTTTTCTTGGCAGTCCCCCCAGGGGGAGAACACCGGGGAGCTGTTTTTT	TRBD1	NA	TRBV27	TRBJ2-2
CSVERGRYGYTF	TGCAGCGTTGAGAGGGGGCGCTATGGCTACACCTTC	TRBD1	once	TRBV29-1	TRBJ1-2
CATSRDRGFYGYTF	TGTGCCACCAGCAGAGATCGGGGATTCTATGGCTACACCTTC	NA	NA	TRBV15	TRBJ1-2
CASSLYRSPNTGELFF	TGTGCCAGCAGCTTGTACCGGTCCCCGAACACCGGGGAGCTGTTTTTT	NA	NA	TRBV5-8	TRBJ2-2
CASSRTSGTDTQYF	TGTGCCAGCAGCCGGACTAGCGGCACAGATACGCAGTATTTT	TRBD2	NA	TRBV28	TRBJ2-3
CASSEGPPSGNTGELFF	TGTGCCAGCAGCGAAGGGCCTCCTAGCGGGAACACCGGGGAGCTGTTTTTT	TRBD2	NA	TRBV7-2	TRBJ2-2
CASSLYIAGGSDTQYF	TGTGCCAGCAGCTTATATATAGCGGGAGGATCAGATACGCAGTATTTT	TRBD2	NA	TRBV11-2	TRBJ2-3
CASSLASSGGGYEQFF	TGTGCCAGCAGCTTAGCGTCTAGCGGGGGAGGCTATGAGCAGTTCTTC	TRBD2	NA	TRBV7-6	TRBJ2-1
CASSLGTSGYNEQFF	TGTGCCAGCAGCTTGGGGACTAGCGGTTACAATGAGCAGTTCTTC	TRBD2	NA	TRBV7-9	TRBJ2-1
CASSVARGLAGWLSYNEQFF	TGTGCCAGCAGCGTAGCGAGGGGGCTAGCGGGATGGCTTTCCTACAATGAGCAGTTCTTC	TRBD2	NA	TRBV9	TRBJ2-1
CASSPSDLRGNTIYF	TGTGCCAGCTCACCCTCCGATCTACGAGGAAACACCATATATTTT	NA	NA	TRBV18	TRBJ1-3
CSVDRDTEAFF	TGCAGCGTTGACAGGGACACTGAAGCTTTCTTT	NA	NA	TRBV29-1	TRBJ1-1
CASSSLTRGETQYF	TGTGCCAGCAGCTCCTTGACCCGCGGAGAGACCCAGTACTTC	NA	NA	TRBV28	TRBJ2-5
CASSKPGHIYEQYF	TGTGCCAGTAGTAAACCGGGACACATATACGAGCAGTACTTC	NA	once	TRBV19	TRBJ2-7
CASSQDAPGSVTGDTQYF	TGCGCCAGCAGCCAAGACGCCCCCGGTAGCGTAACGGGAGATACGCAGTATTTT	NA	NA	TRBV4-1	TRBJ2-3
CATSDGAGGLTDTQYF	TGTGCCACCAGTGATGGAGCGGGGGGGCTCACAGATACGCAGTATTTT	TRBD2	once	TRBV24-1	TRBJ2-3
CASSIGTSGRAKVYEQYF	TGTGCCAGTAGTATAGGGACTAGCGGGAGGGCCAAGGTCTACGAGCAGTACTTC	TRBD2	NA	TRBV19	TRBJ2-7
CASSIDPRGQPQHF	TGTGCCAGTAGTATAGATCCCCGGGGTCAGCCCCAGCATTTT	NA	NA	TRBV19	TRBJ1-5
CASSPDRGHSPLHF	TGTGCCAGCTCACCCGACAGGGGGCATTCACCCCTCCACTTT	TRBD1	NA	TRBV18	TRBJ1-6
CASSLEDKRTEAFF	TGTGCCAGCAGCTTAGAGGACAAACGCACTGAAGCTTTCTTT	NA	NA	TRBV7-9	TRBJ1-1
CASKGQYDQPQHF	TGCGCCAGCAAGGGACAGTATGATCAGCCCCAGCATTTT	TRBD1	few	TRBV10-2	TRBJ1-5
CAISEQGALGKGYQPQHF	TGTGCCATCAGTGAACAGGGGGCGCTTGGAAAGGGATATCAGCCCCAGCATTTT	TRBD1	NA	TRBV10-3	TRBJ1-5
CASSEVGLGSEKLFF	TGTGCCAGCAGTGAAGTGGGGTTGGGGAGTGAAAAACTGTTTTTT	NA	NA	TRBV2	TRBJ1-4